This TCR beta chain was documented in a study of blood T cell repertoires in COVID-19. Germline-derived CDR1 and CDR2 are SGHTA and FQGNSA. V lost 5 bases to trimming and J lost 1 base, with 9 bases between them. CDR3 length: 14 residues. Using immunoSEQ multiplex PCR, the repertoire was profiled, and TCRdb retains in-frame clones only, with some absent. The sample contains 150,000 or so clones, about 86% of which appear only once. Sequencing was carried out using peripheral blood. The gene calls are TRBV7-2 and TRBJ2-1; D is uncertain. The sequence derives from a woman aged 60-75 years with acute or convalescent COVID-19. CDR3 bases: TGTGCCAGCAGCCTTTATAATTCCTACAATGAGCAGTTCTTC. This sequence encodes CASSLYNSYNEQFF. Based on the CDR3 plus reference TRBV7-2 and TRBJ2-1, the full variable domain is GAGVSQSPSNKVTEKGKDVELRCDPISGHTALYWYRQSLGQGLEFLIYFQGNSAPDKSGLPSDRFSAERTGGSVSTLTIQRTQQEDSAVYLCASSLYNSYNEQFFGPGTRLTVL.